The present TCR beta chain was sequenced within a study of molecular identifiers for immune sequencing clone quantification. Study summary: Replicates involved a five-way split of RNA from around 20,000 or 100,000 naive CD8 cells, with sequencing of four. Broader study findings: Whereas naive cells kept under 1% of molecules in clones above 20 RNA copies, such clones held over 98% in effectors. Shared barcodes on identical TCR molecules could underestimate the sizes of highly expanded clones.

Germline CDR1 reads SGDLS; CDR2 reads YYNGEE. The CDR3 sequence is 15 residues long. The ends were cut back, 0 bases at V and 7 bases at J, with 13 bases in the middle. Researchers sorted naive CD8 T cells as cells that were CD8+CD4-CCR7+CD45RA+. TCRdb itself ran the PCR reads through MiXCR, one entry per CDR3 protein. The repertoire consists of 20,000 or so distinct CDR3 sequences, with about 20% occurring once and the leading ten covering around 6%. This clonotype was detected many times. Antigen specificity is unknown. The sequence came from a human donor in good health. Some libraries in this study had Jurkat cell RNA spiked in. The chain has TRBV9 and TRBJ2-2; D possibly matches TRBD1 or TRBD2 (6 bases each). What was sequenced was naive CD8+ T cells from blood, with Jurkat cell RNA spiked in. The subset here: FACS-sorted CD8+CD4-CCR7+CD45RA+ naive T cells. DNA of the CDR3: TGTGCCAGCAGCGTAGTTGGGGGGCCCGGCGGGGAGCTGTTTTTT. Its protein is CASSVVGGPGGELFF.